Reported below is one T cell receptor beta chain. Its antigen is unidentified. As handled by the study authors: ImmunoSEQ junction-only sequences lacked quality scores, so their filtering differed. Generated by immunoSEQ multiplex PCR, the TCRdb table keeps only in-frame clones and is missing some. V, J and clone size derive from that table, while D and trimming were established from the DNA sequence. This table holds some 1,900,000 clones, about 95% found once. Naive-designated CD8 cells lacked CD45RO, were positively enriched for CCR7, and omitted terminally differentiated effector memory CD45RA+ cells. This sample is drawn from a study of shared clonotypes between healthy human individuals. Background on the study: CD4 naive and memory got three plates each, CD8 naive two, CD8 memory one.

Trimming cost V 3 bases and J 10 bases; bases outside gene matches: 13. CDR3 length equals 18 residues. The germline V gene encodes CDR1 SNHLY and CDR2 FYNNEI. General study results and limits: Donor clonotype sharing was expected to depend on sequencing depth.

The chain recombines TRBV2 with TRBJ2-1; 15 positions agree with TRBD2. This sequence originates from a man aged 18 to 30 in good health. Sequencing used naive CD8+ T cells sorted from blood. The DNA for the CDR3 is TGTGCCAGCAGTGAGACGGGACTAGCGGGGGGTCTTTGGGTGGAGCAGTTCTTC. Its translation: CASSETGLAGGLWVEQFF.